The 10 T cell receptor beta chains given below trace back to one sample, sequenced in a study of blood T cell repertoires in COVID-19 (dated by TCRdb to the early 2020s). Library creation used the immunoSEQ multiplex PCR assay. TCRdb holds this immuneACCESS table with in-frame rearrangements only. Some clones are missing; in checked studies, unresolved V genes explain under half, and the rest has no known cause. The sample yields about 86,000 clones; about 90% were counted once. The ten largest clones add up to approximately 1% of the sample. Sequenced input: peripheral blood. These receptors all stem from a human donor in a cohort sampled during active COVID-19.

The CDR3, as DNA: TGTGCCAGCAGCCAGGACAGGCTCTATGGCTACACCTTC. Translation gives CASSQDRLYGYTF. The chain employs TRBV5-4 and TRBJ1-2, with TRBD1 matching over 7 bases. The V gene end was trimmed by 4 bases and the J gene end by 4 bases; junction bases not matched to a gene: 4. The CDR3 loop spans 13 amino acids. Germline CDR1 is SGHNT and CDR2 is YYREEE (reference sequence).

The chain combines TRBV28 with TRBJ2-5; D unresolved. CDR1 and CDR2 from the germline V gene are MDHEN and SYDVKM. Trimming stripped 3 bases from V and 2 bases from J, with 10 bases between. This CDR3 is built from 14 residues. Written as DNA, the CDR3 is TGTGCCAGCAGTTTCGCCTCGCTACAAGAGACCCAGTACTTC. Translation: CASSFASLQETQYF.

The rearrangement uses TRBV7-9 and TRBJ1-1; D is uncertain. CDR1 SEHNR and CDR2 FQNEAQ come from the germline V gene (reference sequence). There are 14 residues in the CDR3. With 3 bases removed from V and 4 bases from J, the gap between germline ends came to 12 bases. Written as DNA, the CDR3 is TGTGCCAGCAGCTTCATGTGGGGAGGCACTGAAGCTTTCTTT. This translates into CASSFMWGGTEAFF.

As to this clone: Distinct nucleotide sequences in the sample also encode this CDR3. The genes are TRBV3-1 (or the pseudogene TRBV3-2) and TRBJ2-7, with unresolved D. CDR3 length equals 11 residues. With 2 bases removed from V and 4 bases from J, the gap between germline ends came to 3 bases. Germline loops: CDR1 LGHDT, CDR2 YNNKEL (reference sequence). CDR3 sequence: CASSQLYEQYF. The CDR3 DNA reads as TGTGCCAGCAGCCAACTGTACGAGCAGTACTTC.

CDR3 bases: TGCGCCAGCAGCAGGACAGGAGAAGAGACCCAGTACTTC. Translating it yields CASSRTGEETQYF. The gene calls are TRBV5-1 and TRBJ2-5; 7 bases map to TRBD1. The CDR3 covers 13 residues. The V gene's germline CDR1 is SGHRS and CDR2 YFSETQ. V was pared by 4 bases and J by 3 bases, with 3 bases of the junction left unmatched.

The rearrangement links TRBV3-1 (or the pseudogene TRBV3-2) to TRBJ1-2; the match to TRBD1 covers 9 bases. The V and J ends lost 1 base and 6 bases, in that order; junction bases with no gene match: 6. Germline V CDR1 and CDR2: LGHDT, YNNKEL (reference sequence). The CDR3 runs 15 residues. The CDR3 DNA is TGTGCCAGCAGCCAAGTGAATACAGGGGGCGATGGCTACACCTTC. Its translation is CASSQVNTGGDGYTF.

The chain joins TRBV9 to TRBJ2-3; 11 nucleotides line up with TRBD2. CDR3 length: 15 amino acids. Germline V gives CDR1 SGDLS, CDR2 YYNGEE. With 7 bases clipped from V and 4 bases from J, the junction kept 8 bases outside the gene matches. The CDR3 reads CASCISGRAPDTQYF. In DNA form, the CDR3 reads TGTGCCAGCTGTATTAGCGGGAGGGCCCCAGATACGCAGTATTTT.

The chain links TRBV6-4 to TRBJ2-3, with 8 nucleotides matching TRBD2. The germline gives CDR1 MRHNA, CDR2 SNTAGT. The ends lost 4 bases at V and 0 bases at J; junction bases unmatched: 9. The CDR3 is 17 amino acids. CDR3 nucleotide sequence: TGTGCCAGCAGTGTTTTCAGACTAGCGCCTAGCACAGATACGCAGTATTTT. Its protein product is CASSVFRLAPSTDTQYF.

This chain connects TRBV5-4 to TRBJ1-1; D is perhaps TRBD1 (6 bases). CDR1 and CDR2 from the germline V gene are SGHNT and YYREEE (reference sequence). The V gene lost 6 bases and the J gene lost 10 bases, with 13 bases spanning the gap. CDR3 size: 11 residues. The DNA for the CDR3 is TGTGCCAGCACCTATCAAGGGGGAGCTTTCTTT. As protein: CASTYQGGAFF.

The CDR3 sequence is CASSPGTGGREQYF. DNA of the CDR3: TGTGCCAGCTCTCCCGGGACAGGGGGTCGTGAGCAGTACTTC. This chain connects TRBV28 to TRBJ2-7, with 11 bases lining up with TRBD1. The V gene end was trimmed by 8 bases and the J gene end by 7 bases; junction bases not matched to a gene: 10. This CDR3 contains 14 residues. Germline V gene lookup returns CDR1 MDHEN and CDR2 SYDVKM.